The source of this T cell receptor (beta chain) is a study of human thymus T cells (dated by TCRdb to 2018 to 2020). Concerning the study at large: The study characterized TCR alpha and beta repertoires from roughly eight infant thymus samples and a few related peripheral blood samples. Donor ages ranging from about 7 to 250 days were recorded, and 5 or 6 male and a couple of female infants were included in the cohort. Paper-wide results and their limitations: V and J gene segment usage appeared biased in both thymic and peripheral blood repertoires. On average, thymus samples yielded 800,000 or so unique TCRB clonotypes, whereas blood samples yielded about 84,000.

The donors were immunologically healthy infants in Finland who had open corrective cardiac surgery for congenital heart defects. During surgery, a small roughly 0.5-1 mL aliquot of peripheral blood was collected from four of the eight donors. Instead of starting from a fixed cell number, genomic DNA extraction from blood samples used all available leukocytes. ACK lysis buffer was used to remove erythrocytes from the blood, and the remaining leukocytes were kept as pellets at -70 degrees C. A QIAsymphony instrument was used to extract genomic DNA from frozen cell pellets. From the cysteine up to the phenylalanine, the CDR3 has a length of 15 residues. The DNA shown is the 45-base CDR3, in frame from base 1. V is cut back by 6 bases and J by 4 bases, with 10 bases in the junction unmatched. As encoded in the germline V gene, CDR1 is MNHNS while CDR2 is SASEGT. Comment on this clone: Its antigen target is currently unknown. Per-base qualities were not stored, and no clone one base away is much larger.

The immunoSEQ multiplex PCR assay was used to amplify the TCRB and TCRAD loci from a standardized quantity of quality-controlled genomic DNA. Amplicons spanned the V(D)J region at a length sufficient to cover the CDR3 and identify V and J genes. The commercial immunoSEQ service was used to sequence amplicons on an Illumina platform. Per the authors' processing: Primer bias and sequencing errors were corrected as previously described, and TCRAD and TCRB definitions were based on the IMGT database. immunoSEQ Analyzer 3.0 and VDJTools were used for repertoire analysis, which covered basic statistics, V/J segment usage, diversity estimates, rarefaction and pairwise overlap. To estimate diversity, the Chao1, ChaoE, Efron-Thisted, Shannon and inverse Simpson indices were applied, and diversity was also estimated on datasets down-sampled to the smallest sample. Repertoire overlap was determined by strict matching of CDR3 nucleotide sequence, V gene and J gene, and Jaccard-based multidimensional scaling clustering was applied. As stored in TCRdb, this immuneACCESS dataset retains in-frame rearrangements with V and J assigned. A fraction of the clones does not appear; measured against another copy, unresolved V genes explain less than half of the discrepancy, and the remainder lacks a known reason. That table is the source of V, J and clone size, and D and trimming were worked out from the DNA. The sample table contains about 60,000 clones; only one count was recorded for 94% of them. Roughly 5.7% of the sample is held by the ten biggest clonotypes.

Sequenced input: blood. The chain links TRBV6-1 with TRBJ1-1; the junction holds 8 bases that match TRBD1. The clonotype was recovered from a boy less than two years old with a congenital heart defect but otherwise immunologically healthy. The nucleotide sequence reads TGTGCCAGCAGCCTTGTGGTGGACAGGGTCACTGAAGCTTTCTTT. Translated, this is CASSLVVDRVTEAFF.